These 19 T cell receptor beta chains came from one sample sequenced in a study of blood T cell repertoires in COVID-19. Measured with immunoSEQ multiplex PCR; TCRdb has only the in-frame clones, and not every one. Here the sample spans about 180,000 clones, approximately 90% being singletons. Sequences were obtained from peripheral blood. Receptors originate from a young woman with acute or convalescent COVID-19.

The chain couples TRBV19 to TRBJ2-2; 11 bases line up with TRBD2. The germline V gene has CDR1 LNHDA and CDR2 SQIVND (reference sequence). This CDR3 region has 17 residues. J lost 5 bases, V lost 5 bases, and 10 bases had no gene match. The CDR3 DNA reads TGTGCCAGTAGTCCCACCGGGACTAGCGGTAAAACCGGGGAGCTGTTTTTT. Protein product: CASSPTGTSGKTGELFF. The variable domain in full, with the rest retrieved from reference TRBV19 and TRBJ2-2, is DGGITQSPKYLFRKEGQNVTLSCEQNLNHDAMYWYRQDPGQGLRLIYYSQIVNDFQKGDIAEGYSVSREKKESFPLTVTSAQKNPTAFYLCASSPTGTSGKTGELFFGEGSRLTVL.

This rearrangement joins TRBV28 to TRBJ2-1; tentatively, D is TRBD2 (6 bases). Germline lookup yields CDR1 MDHEN and CDR2 SYDVKM. This CDR3 has 15 residues. Trimming left V 3 bases short and J 0 bases short, with 9 bases between. CDR3: CASSFVGGSYNEQFF. The CDR3 nucleotides are TGTGCCAGCAGTTTCGTCGGGGGCTCCTACAATGAGCAGTTCTTC.

V is TRBV24-1 and J is TRBJ2-1, with TRBD2 matching 7 bases. V lost 4 bases to trimming and J lost 9 bases; unmatched junction nucleotides: 14. The V gene's germline CDR1 is KGHDR and CDR2 SFDVKD. The CDR3 has 16 residues. CDR3 DNA: TGTGCCACCAGTGAGTCCCGGGACTACCCCTTCGGTGAGCAGTTCTTC. This translates into CATSESRDYPFGEQFF.

The chain has TRBV19 and TRBJ1-4; unclear D gene. Germline V gene lookup returns CDR1 LNHDA and CDR2 SQIVND (reference sequence). The V end lost 6 bases, the J end lost 6 bases, and 14 bases lay between the germline ends. This CDR3 has 14 amino acids. The CDR3 coding sequence is TGTGCCAGTAGCCCGCTTCTAATTGATGAAAAACTGTTTTTT. This sequence encodes CASSPLLIDEKLFF.

The chain carries TRBV24-1 and TRBJ2-3; 10 bases fit TRBD2. The V segment lost 2 bases and the J segment 4 bases; nucleotides outside the gene matches: 14. Per germline, CDR1 KGHDR and CDR2 SFDVKD. The CDR3 sequence is 19 residues long. CDR3 loop: CATSDYNLGLAGVPDTQYF. Written as DNA, the CDR3 is TGTGCCACCAGTGATTACAATCTGGGCCTAGCGGGAGTCCCAGATACGCAGTATTTT.

The chain links TRBV19 to TRBJ2-2; D is ambiguous. Trimming removed 4 bases at V and 5 bases at J, with 5 bases between. CDR3 length equals 12 residues. Germline CDR1 LNHDA, CDR2 SQIVND (reference sequence). This chain's CDR3 is CASSTRTGELFF. The CDR3 DNA follows: TGTGCCAGTAGTACCCGGACCGGGGAGCTGTTTTTT.

The chain combines TRBV27 with TRBJ2-1, with a possible D match to TRBD2 (6 bases). The CDR3 runs to 16 residues. The germline V and J ends were trimmed by 5 bases and 5 bases, with 19 bases remaining between them. Germline CDR1 reads MNHEY; CDR2 reads SMNVEV (reference sequence). The CDR3 reads CASSGPSLAIHNEQFF. The CDR3, as DNA: TGTGCCAGCAGTGGCCCCTCACTAGCTATCCACAATGAGCAGTTCTTC.

The chain is built from TRBV27 and TRBJ2-7, with 7 bases matching TRBD2. In germline, CDR1 is MNHEY, CDR2 SMNVEV (reference sequence). CDR3 size: 9 residues. CDR3 DNA: TGTGCAGCGGGGTTCGAGCAGTACTTC. Protein sequence: CAAGFEQYF.

As DNA, the CDR3 is TGTGCCAGCTCTCTACAGGAATACAATGAGCAGTTCTTC. This gives the protein CASSLQEYNEQFF. This rearrangement joins TRBV18 to TRBJ2-1; a possible D gene is TRBD1 (5 bases). The length of the CDR3 is 13 residues. The V end was cut by 6 bases, the J end by 4 bases, with 10 bases between. CDR1 is KGHSH, CDR2 LQKENI, per germline.

This chain joins TRBV29-1 and TRBJ2-2, with a tentative D call TRBD1 (5 bases). The CDR3 is 12 amino acids. The germline V gene encodes CDR1 SQVTM and CDR2 ANQGSEA. The ends were cut back, 6 bases at V and 7 bases at J, with 12 bases in the middle. CDR3 sequence: CSVGRGFGELFF. The CDR3 coding sequence is TGCAGCGTAGGTAGGGGCTTCGGGGAGCTGTTTTTT.

The chain joins TRBV28 to TRBJ2-7; D unresolved. V dropped 2 bases and J dropped 5 bases, with 4 bases sitting between them. The CDR3 runs 11 residues. CDR1 MDHEN and CDR2 SYDVKM come from the germline V gene. As DNA, the CDR3 is TGTGCCAGCAGTTTACCCGACGAGCAGTACTTC. This encodes CASSLPDEQYF. Full variable domain (outside the CDR3, taken from reference TRBV28 and TRBJ2-7): DVKVTQSSRYLVKRTGEKVFLECVQDMDHENMFWYRQDPGLGLRLIYFSYDVKMKEKGDIPEGYSVSREKKERFSLILESASTNQTSMYLCASSLPDEQYFGPGTRLTVT.

J is TRBJ2-1 and V is TRBV11-3, with D hard to call. V lost 5 bases and J 10 bases, leaving 21 bases between the germline ends. The CDR3 contains 15 residues. Germline V gene sequence: CDR1 SGHNT, CDR2 YENEEA. Written as DNA, the CDR3 is TGTGCCAGCAGCAAGAGTGCTGACTTATACTGGGAGCAGTTCTTC. Translated, it gives CASSKSADLYWEQFF.

The rearrangement links TRBV7-2 to TRBJ2-7, with 8 bases that match TRBD2. There are 15 residues in the CDR3. Germline CDR1 and CDR2: SGHTA and FQGNSA. Unmatched junction bases numbered 12, after V lost 8 bases and J lost 3 bases. CDR3 bases: TGTGCCAGCGTCCCCGTTACGGGAGGGGTCTACGAGCAGTACTTC. This gives the protein CASVPVTGGVYEQYF.

The chain recombines TRBV10-3 with TRBJ2-1; 14 bases are a match to TRBD2. The V segment lost 6 bases and the J segment 10 bases; nucleotides outside the gene matches: 8. In germline, CDR1 is ENHRY, CDR2 SYGVKD. The CDR3 runs 15 residues. The CDR3 spells CAISFSGTSGSEQFF. The CDR3 coding sequence is TGTGCCATCAGCTTTTCCGGGACTAGCGGGAGCGAGCAGTTCTTC.

This clone came up once. This chain joins TRBV12-3 or TRBV12-4 and TRBJ2-3; a weak D match, TRBD2 (6 bases). Trimming pared 5 bases from V and 6 bases from J, leaving 12 bases between. The CDR3 is made up of 13 amino acids. CDR3 sequence (DNA): TGTGCCAGCAGTCGACTAGGGGTCGATACGCAGTATTTT. As protein: CASSRLGVDTQYF.

The chain carries TRBV19 and TRBJ1-1; D gene unclear. CDR1 LNHDA and CDR2 SQIVND come from the germline V gene (reference sequence). V was trimmed by 10 bases and J by 0 bases, leaving 12 bases between them. This CDR3 region has 13 residues. Here the CDR3 DNA reads TGTGCCACCCAGGAGGGATTGAACACTGAAGCTTTCTTT. Protein sequence: CATQEGLNTEAFF.

The gene calls are TRBV27 and TRBJ1-6; D is undetermined. Germline loops: CDR1 MNHEY, CDR2 SMNVEV (reference sequence). CDR3 length: 13 amino acids. Trimming stripped 3 bases from V and 11 bases from J, with 11 bases between. The CDR3 nucleotides read TGTGCCAGCAGTTTCGCGGCGAAGACACCCCTCCACTTT. It encodes CASSFAAKTPLHF.

This chain connects TRBV7-6 to TRBJ1-4, with D tentatively TRBD1 (5 bases). Germline loops: CDR1 SGHVS, CDR2 FNYEAQ. This CDR3 has 16 amino acids. Trimming cost V 5 bases and J 5 bases, with 18 bases left between them. Here the CDR3 DNA reads TGTGCCAGCAGCCCACAGCTACAGGAGGGAAATGAAAAACTGTTTTTT. Residues: CASSPQLQEGNEKLFF.

V usage is TRBV27 and J usage is TRBJ2-1, with D maybe TRBD2 (5 bases). Germline V lookup: CDR1 MNHEY, CDR2 SMNVEV (reference sequence). Trimming shortened V by 4 bases and J by 12 bases, and 10 bases separated the two germline ends. The CDR3 sequence is 11 residues long. CDR3 coding DNA: TGTGCCAGCAGTTCGGGGAGAGCGCAGTTCTTC. Translation: CASSSGRAQFF.